The 21 T cell receptor beta chains in this list originate from one sample, sequenced in a study of blood T cell repertoires in COVID-19. Measured with immunoSEQ multiplex PCR; TCRdb has only the in-frame clones, and not every one. The table lists 88,000 or so clones, about four fifths of them singletons, with about 12% in the top ten. Sequencing was done on a sample of peripheral blood. The receptor set was obtained from an elderly man with acute or convalescent COVID-19.

The chain is built from TRBV19 and TRBJ2-3; 8 bases align to TRBD1. The germline CDR1 and CDR2 sequences are LNHDA and SQIVND (reference sequence). The CDR3 loop spans 15 amino acids. V lost 9 bases, J lost 4 bases, and 12 bases stayed unmatched. CDR3 sequence: CASTGQGRPADTQYF. The CDR3 bases are TGTGCCAGCACCGGACAGGGCCGGCCGGCAGATACGCAGTATTTT.

This clone was recorded a few times. The V call is TRBV5-1, the J call TRBJ1-2; no reliable D call. Germline-derived CDR1 and CDR2 are SGHRS and YFSETQ. CDR3 length: 15 residues. V lost 0 bases and J lost 4, with 13 bases in between. The CDR3 DNA sequence: TGCGCCAGCAGCTTGGGAGACTGGGAGAGCTATGGCTACACCTTC. Translating gives CASSLGDWESYGYTF.

The chain combines TRBV15 with TRBJ1-5, with D possibly being TRBD1 (6 bases). The CDR3 has 14 amino acids. The V end lost 1 base, the J end lost 2 bases, and 6 bases lay between the germline ends. Looked up from germline, CDR1 is LNHNV and CDR2 is YYDKDF (reference sequence). The CDR3 here is CATSRGTGNQPQHF. CDR3 bases: TGTGCCACCAGCAGAGGGACAGGCAATCAGCCCCAGCATTTT.

The chain couples TRBV20-1 to TRBJ2-5; D possibly corresponds to TRBD1 (5 bases). V was pared by 3 bases and J by 4 bases, with 9 bases between. The germline CDR1 and CDR2 sequences are DFQATT and SNEGSKA (reference sequence). CDR3 length: 12 residues. CDR3 amino acids: CSASQGSETQYF. The CDR3, as DNA: TGCAGTGCTAGTCAGGGATCAGAGACCCAGTACTTC.

This clone has only a few counts. The chain has TRBV20-1 and TRBJ1-2; a possible D gene is TRBD1 (5 bases). CDR1 DFQATT and CDR2 SNEGSKA come from the germline V gene (reference sequence). CDR3 length: 13 amino acids. The V end lost 3 bases, the J end lost 1 base, and 9 bases lay between the germline ends. The CDR3 loop is CSASWQGNYGYTF. CDR3 bases: TGCAGTGCTAGTTGGCAGGGTAACTATGGCTACACCTTC.

J is TRBJ2-6 and V is TRBV7-2; D is perhaps TRBD1 (5 bases). This CDR3 has 15 amino acids. Germline assignment: CDR1 SGHTA and CDR2 FQGNSA. V was cut by 5 bases and J by 0 bases, with 8 bases left in between. The CDR3: CASSRGNSGANVLTF. CDR3 in DNA: TGTGCCAGCAGCAGGGGAAACTCTGGGGCCAACGTCCTGACTTTC.

The DNA of the CDR3 is TGCGCCAGCACCAAAACCCTAAGGGACAGGGTTGGGTACGAGCAGTACTTC. This encodes CASTKTLRDRVGYEQYF. V and J are TRBV5-1 and TRBJ2-7; 9 nucleotides agree with TRBD1. This CDR3 has 17 residues. V lost 6 bases and J lost 4; bases outside the gene matches: 17. CDR1 SGHRS and CDR2 YFSETQ come from the germline V gene.

In its sample, this clone was seen a few times. V and J are TRBV6-4 and TRBJ1-2, with D tentatively TRBD1 (6 bases). CDR3 length: 14 residues. Trimming pared 0 bases from V and 7 bases from J, leaving 12 bases between. CDR1 and CDR2 (germline): MRHNA, SNTAGT. This chain's CDR3 is CASSDSWAGVGYTF. CDR3 bases: TGTGCCAGCAGTGACTCGTGGGCAGGGGTTGGCTACACCTTC.

The CDR3 sequence: CASSARRTGDGYTF. The CDR3 DNA follows: TGTGCCAGCAGCGCCAGACGGACAGGGGATGGCTACACCTTC. The chain recombines TRBV9 with TRBJ1-2; 9 nucleotides align to TRBD1. V lost 3 bases to trimming and J lost 6 bases; unmatched junction nucleotides: 6. The germline CDR1 and CDR2 sequences are SGDLS and YYNGEE. This CDR3 contains 14 residues.

This rearrangement joins TRBV25-1 to TRBJ1-2; 9 nucleotides line up with TRBD1. The V and J ends lost 3 bases and 3 bases, in that order; junction bases with no gene match: 11. Per the germline V gene, CDR1 is MGHDK and CDR2 is SYGVNS. The CDR3 contains 17 residues. The CDR3 DNA is TGTGCCAGCAGTGATCAAATGCCCCGACAGGGGGACTATGGCTACACCTTC. Protein sequence: CASSDQMPRQGDYGYTF.

This chain uses TRBV29-1 with TRBJ2-3, with 7 bases identical to TRBD2. Per the germline V gene, CDR1 is SQVTM and CDR2 is ANQGSEA. The V and J ends lost 5 bases and 0 bases, in that order; junction bases with no gene match: 5. The CDR3 loop spans 14 amino acids. CDR3 coding DNA: TGCAGCGTTAGGGAGGGATCTAGCACAGATACGCAGTATTTT. This translates into CSVREGSSTDTQYF.

This clone came up once. This chain links TRBV19 with TRBJ1-2; the D gene is possibly TRBD1 (5 bases). The V gene's germline CDR1 is LNHDA and CDR2 SQIVND (reference sequence). Trimming left V 3 bases short and J 1 base short, with 12 bases between. The CDR3 is 15 residues long. CDR3 residues: CASSIGGANNYGYTF. CDR3 coding DNA: TGTGCCAGTAGTATCGGAGGGGCGAATAACTATGGCTACACCTTC.

The V gene is TRBV6-5, the J gene TRBJ2-7; D is unclear. Germline V gives CDR1 MNHEY, CDR2 SVGAGI. Trimming stripped 4 bases from V and 0 bases from J, with 7 bases between. The CDR3 has 13 residues. CDR3 loop: CASSFEDSYEQYF. For the CDR3, the DNA is TGTGCCAGCAGTTTTGAGGACTCCTACGAGCAGTACTTC.

The V and J genes are TRBV19 and TRBJ2-7; 8 positions agree with TRBD1. In germline, CDR1 is LNHDA, CDR2 SQIVND (reference sequence). V lost 4 bases and J lost 10; bases outside the gene matches: 6. The CDR3 loop spans 12 amino acids. The CDR3 protein is CASSTGQGRQYF. CDR3 sequence (DNA): TGTGCCAGTAGTACCGGACAGGGTAGACAGTACTTC.

This chain links TRBV5-8 with TRBJ1-5; 8 bases fit TRBD1. V lost 3 bases, J lost 9 bases, and 11 bases stayed unmatched. Germline V gene lookup returns CDR1 SGHTS and CDR2 YDEGEE. The CDR3 loop spans 15 amino acids. CDR3 protein: CASSSRTGSVGPQHF. The DNA of the CDR3 is TGTGCCAGCAGCTCCCGGACAGGGTCCGTCGGGCCCCAGCATTTT.

This chain joins TRBV27 and TRBJ1-5, with 8 bases identical to TRBD1. J was trimmed by 0 bases and V by 0 bases; bases with no gene match: 10. CDR3 length: 19 residues. Germline CDR1 MNHEY, CDR2 SMNVEV (reference sequence). CDR3 sequence (DNA): TGTGCCAGCAGTTTATCGGGGCGACAGGGGAGTTATAGCAATCAGCCCCAGCATTTT. Its translation: CASSLSGRQGSYSNQPQHF.

This clone was seen once. The chain employs TRBV11-2 and TRBJ2-1; weak D call: TRBD2 (6 bases). The ends were cut back, 4 bases at V and 9 bases at J, with 10 bases in the middle. The CDR3 spans 12 residues. CDR1 and CDR2 from the germline V gene are SGHAT and FQNNGV. CDR3 residues: CASSSSVGEQFF. The CDR3 bases are TGTGCCAGCAGCTCTAGCGTTGGTGAGCAGTTCTTC.

V gene TRBV6-5 combines with J gene TRBJ1-6, with D uncertain. This CDR3 is built from 14 residues. Deletions cut 7 bases from V and 6 bases from J, with 13 bases between. The germline V gene encodes CDR1 MNHEY and CDR2 SVGAGI. CDR3 sequence reads: CASKQGASNSPLHF. The CDR3 coding sequence is TGTGCCAGCAAGCAAGGAGCGTCTAATTCACCCCTCCACTTT.

CDR3 region: CASSQQTSADTQYF. CDR3 DNA sequence: TGTGCCAGCAGCCAACAGACTAGCGCAGATACGCAGTATTTT. The chain has TRBV3-1 (or the pseudogene TRBV3-2) and TRBJ2-3; 8 bases map to TRBD2. The CDR3 covers 14 residues. CDR1 and CDR2 from the germline V gene are LGHDT and YNNKEL (reference sequence). Trimming took 2 bases from V and 4 from J; bases not matched to a gene: 2.

This chain links TRBV27 with TRBJ2-7, with D possibly TRBD1 on 6 matching bases. This CDR3 has 14 amino acids. In germline, CDR1 is MNHEY, CDR2 SMNVEV (reference sequence). Trimming took off 2 bases at V and 5 bases at J, with 13 bases between the two ends. CDR3 sequence: CASSLREGDNEQYF. The CDR3 DNA reads as TGTGCCAGCAGTTTACGTGAAGGGGACAACGAGCAGTACTTC.

The chain joins TRBV6-2 or TRBV6-3 to TRBJ1-5; D is uncertain. The germline V and J ends were trimmed by 5 bases and 1 base, with 9 bases remaining between them. CDR3 length: 14 residues. CDR1 is MNHEY and CDR2 is SVGEGT in the germline V gene. The CDR3 DNA reads as TGTGCCAGCAGTCCCGGCGGGAGCAATCAGCCCCAGCATTTT. Encoded protein: CASSPGGSNQPQHF.